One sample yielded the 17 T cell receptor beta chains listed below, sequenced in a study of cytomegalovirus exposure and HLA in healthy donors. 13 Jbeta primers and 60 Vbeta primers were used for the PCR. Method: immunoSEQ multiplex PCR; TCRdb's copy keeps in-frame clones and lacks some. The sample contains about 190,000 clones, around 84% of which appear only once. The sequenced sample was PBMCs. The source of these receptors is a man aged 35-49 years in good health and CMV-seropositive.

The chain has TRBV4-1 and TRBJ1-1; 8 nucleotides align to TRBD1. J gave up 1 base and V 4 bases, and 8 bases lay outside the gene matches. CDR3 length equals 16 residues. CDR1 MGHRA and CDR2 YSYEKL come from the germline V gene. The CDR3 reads CASSPGQGERNTEAFF. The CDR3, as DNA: TGCGCCAGCAGCCCTGGACAGGGAGAACGGAACACTGAAGCTTTCTTT.

CDR3 nucleotide sequence: TGTGCCAGCAGTGAAGATCAGGGCTACGAGCAGTACTTC. Encoded protein: CASSEDQGYEQYF. The J gene is TRBJ2-7, the V gene TRBV2, with D maybe TRBD1 (5 bases). This CDR3 region has 13 residues. Trimming pared 1 base from V and 3 bases from J, leaving 7 bases between. From germline, CDR1 is SNHLY and CDR2 FYNNEI.

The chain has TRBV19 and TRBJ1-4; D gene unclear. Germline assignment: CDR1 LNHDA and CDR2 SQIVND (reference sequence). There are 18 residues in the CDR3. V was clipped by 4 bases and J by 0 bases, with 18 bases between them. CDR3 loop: CASSTWRSRTATNEKLFF. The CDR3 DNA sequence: TGTGCCAGTAGTACCTGGAGGAGCCGGACCGCAACTAATGAAAAACTGTTTTTT.

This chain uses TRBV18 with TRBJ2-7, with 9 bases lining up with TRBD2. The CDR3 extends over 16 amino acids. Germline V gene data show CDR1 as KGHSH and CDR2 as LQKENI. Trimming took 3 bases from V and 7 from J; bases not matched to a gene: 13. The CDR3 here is CASSPNDLAGDGEQYF. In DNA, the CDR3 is TGTGCCAGCTCACCGAATGACTTAGCGGGAGACGGTGAGCAGTACTTC. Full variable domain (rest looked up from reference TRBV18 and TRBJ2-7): NAGVMQNPRHLVRRRGQEARLRCSPMKGHSHVYWYRQLPEEGLKFMVYLQKENIIDESGMPKERFSAEFPKEGPSILRIQQVVRGDSAAYFCASSPNDLAGDGEQYFGPGTRLTVT.

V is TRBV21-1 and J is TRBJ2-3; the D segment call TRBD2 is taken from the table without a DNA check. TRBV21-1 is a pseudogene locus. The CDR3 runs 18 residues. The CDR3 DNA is TGTGCCAGCAGCAAGCCTAGCGCAAGATGTGCTCCCGGGGATACGCAGTATTTT. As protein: CASSKPSARCAPGDTQYF.

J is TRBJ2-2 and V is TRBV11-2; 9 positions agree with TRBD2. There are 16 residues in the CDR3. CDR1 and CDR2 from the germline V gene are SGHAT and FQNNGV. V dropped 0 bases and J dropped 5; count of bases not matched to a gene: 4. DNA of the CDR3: TGTGCCAGCAGCTTAGACGCGGGGGGGATAACCGGGGAGCTGTTTTTT. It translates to CASSLDAGGITGELFF.

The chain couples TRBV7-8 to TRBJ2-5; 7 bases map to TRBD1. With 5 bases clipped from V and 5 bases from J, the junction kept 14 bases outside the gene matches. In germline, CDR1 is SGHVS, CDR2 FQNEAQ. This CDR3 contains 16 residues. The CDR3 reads CASSPRQGASFETQYF. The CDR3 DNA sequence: TGTGCCAGCAGCCCAAGACAGGGTGCTAGCTTTGAGACCCAGTACTTC.

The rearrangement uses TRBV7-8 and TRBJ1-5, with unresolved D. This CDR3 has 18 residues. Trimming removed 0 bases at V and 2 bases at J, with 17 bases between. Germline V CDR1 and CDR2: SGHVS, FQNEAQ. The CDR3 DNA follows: TGTGCCAGCAGCTTAGCTTTATATAAAGGGAGCGGCAATCAGCCCCAGCATTTT. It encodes CASSLALYKGSGNQPQHF.

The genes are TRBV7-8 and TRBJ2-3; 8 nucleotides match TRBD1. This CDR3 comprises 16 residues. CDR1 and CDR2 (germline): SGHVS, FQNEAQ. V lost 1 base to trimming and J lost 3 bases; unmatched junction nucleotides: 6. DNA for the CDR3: TGTGCCAGCAGCTTAGTCGTGACAGGGGAGACAGATACGCAGTATTTT. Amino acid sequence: CASSLVVTGETDTQYF. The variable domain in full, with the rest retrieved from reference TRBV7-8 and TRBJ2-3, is GAGVSQSPRYKVAKRGQDVALRCDPISGHVSLFWYQQALGQGPEFLTYFQNEAQLDKSGLPSDRFFAERPEGSVSTLKIQRTQQEDSAVYLCASSLVVTGETDTQYFGPGTRLTVL.

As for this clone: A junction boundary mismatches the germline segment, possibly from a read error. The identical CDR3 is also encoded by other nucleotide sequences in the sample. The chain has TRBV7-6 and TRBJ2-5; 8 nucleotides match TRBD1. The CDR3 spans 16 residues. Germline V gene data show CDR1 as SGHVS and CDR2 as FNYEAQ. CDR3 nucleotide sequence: TGTGCCAGCAGCCCACGACAGGGGTCGGTTCAAGAGACTCAGTACTTC. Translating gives CASSPRQGSVQETQYF.

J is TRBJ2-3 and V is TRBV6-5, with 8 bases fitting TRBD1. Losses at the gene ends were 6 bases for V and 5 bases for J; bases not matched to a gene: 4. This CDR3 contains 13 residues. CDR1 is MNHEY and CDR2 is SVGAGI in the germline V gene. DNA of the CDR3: TGTGCCAGCAGCAGGACAGGGCAAGATACGCAGTATTTT. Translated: CASSRTGQDTQYF.

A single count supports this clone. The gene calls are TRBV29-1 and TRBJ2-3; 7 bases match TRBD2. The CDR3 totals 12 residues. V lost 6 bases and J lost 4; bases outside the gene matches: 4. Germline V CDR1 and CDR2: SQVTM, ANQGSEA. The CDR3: CSVDRGADTQYF. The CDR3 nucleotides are TGCAGCGTGGATCGGGGGGCAGATACGCAGTATTTT.

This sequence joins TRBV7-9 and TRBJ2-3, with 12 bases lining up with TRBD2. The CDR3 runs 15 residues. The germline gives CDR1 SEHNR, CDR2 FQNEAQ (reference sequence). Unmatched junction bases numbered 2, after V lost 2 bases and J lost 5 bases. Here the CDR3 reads CASSLLAGGVDTQYF. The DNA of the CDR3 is TGTGCCAGCAGCTTACTAGCGGGGGGGGTAGATACGCAGTATTTT.

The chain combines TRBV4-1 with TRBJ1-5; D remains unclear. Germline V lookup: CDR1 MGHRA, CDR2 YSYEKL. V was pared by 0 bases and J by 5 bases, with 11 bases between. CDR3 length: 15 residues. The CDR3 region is CASSQDPAADQPQHF. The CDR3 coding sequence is TGCGCCAGCAGCCAAGATCCTGCGGCGGATCAGCCCCAGCATTTT.

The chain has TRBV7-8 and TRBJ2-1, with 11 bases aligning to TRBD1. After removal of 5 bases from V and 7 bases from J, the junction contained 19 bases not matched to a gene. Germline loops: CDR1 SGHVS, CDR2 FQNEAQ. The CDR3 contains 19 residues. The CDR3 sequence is CASSPRTGGWIATRNEQFF. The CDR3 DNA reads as TGTGCCAGCAGCCCCCGGACAGGGGGCTGGATAGCAACGCGGAATGAGCAGTTCTTC.

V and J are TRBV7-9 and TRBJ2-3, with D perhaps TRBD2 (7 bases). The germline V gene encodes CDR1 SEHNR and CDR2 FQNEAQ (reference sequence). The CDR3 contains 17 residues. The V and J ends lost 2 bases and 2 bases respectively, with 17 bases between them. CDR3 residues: CASSLPQAGALTDTQYF. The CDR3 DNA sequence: TGTGCCAGCAGCTTACCCCAGGCGGGGGCCCTCACAGATACGCAGTATTTT. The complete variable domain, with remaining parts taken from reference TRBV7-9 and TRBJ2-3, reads DTGVSQNPRHKITKRGQNVTFRCDPISEHNRLYWYRQTLGQGPEFLTYFQNEAQLEKSRLLSDRFSAERPKGSFSTLEIQRTEQGDSAMYLCASSLPQAGALTDTQYFGPGTRLTVL.

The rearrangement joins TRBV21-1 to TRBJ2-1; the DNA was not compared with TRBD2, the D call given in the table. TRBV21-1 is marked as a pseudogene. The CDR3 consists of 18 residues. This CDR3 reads CASSTTSGSSSSPYEQFF. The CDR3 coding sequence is TGTGCCAGCAGCACCACTAGCGGGAGCAGTTCGTCCCCCTATGAGCAGTTCTTC.